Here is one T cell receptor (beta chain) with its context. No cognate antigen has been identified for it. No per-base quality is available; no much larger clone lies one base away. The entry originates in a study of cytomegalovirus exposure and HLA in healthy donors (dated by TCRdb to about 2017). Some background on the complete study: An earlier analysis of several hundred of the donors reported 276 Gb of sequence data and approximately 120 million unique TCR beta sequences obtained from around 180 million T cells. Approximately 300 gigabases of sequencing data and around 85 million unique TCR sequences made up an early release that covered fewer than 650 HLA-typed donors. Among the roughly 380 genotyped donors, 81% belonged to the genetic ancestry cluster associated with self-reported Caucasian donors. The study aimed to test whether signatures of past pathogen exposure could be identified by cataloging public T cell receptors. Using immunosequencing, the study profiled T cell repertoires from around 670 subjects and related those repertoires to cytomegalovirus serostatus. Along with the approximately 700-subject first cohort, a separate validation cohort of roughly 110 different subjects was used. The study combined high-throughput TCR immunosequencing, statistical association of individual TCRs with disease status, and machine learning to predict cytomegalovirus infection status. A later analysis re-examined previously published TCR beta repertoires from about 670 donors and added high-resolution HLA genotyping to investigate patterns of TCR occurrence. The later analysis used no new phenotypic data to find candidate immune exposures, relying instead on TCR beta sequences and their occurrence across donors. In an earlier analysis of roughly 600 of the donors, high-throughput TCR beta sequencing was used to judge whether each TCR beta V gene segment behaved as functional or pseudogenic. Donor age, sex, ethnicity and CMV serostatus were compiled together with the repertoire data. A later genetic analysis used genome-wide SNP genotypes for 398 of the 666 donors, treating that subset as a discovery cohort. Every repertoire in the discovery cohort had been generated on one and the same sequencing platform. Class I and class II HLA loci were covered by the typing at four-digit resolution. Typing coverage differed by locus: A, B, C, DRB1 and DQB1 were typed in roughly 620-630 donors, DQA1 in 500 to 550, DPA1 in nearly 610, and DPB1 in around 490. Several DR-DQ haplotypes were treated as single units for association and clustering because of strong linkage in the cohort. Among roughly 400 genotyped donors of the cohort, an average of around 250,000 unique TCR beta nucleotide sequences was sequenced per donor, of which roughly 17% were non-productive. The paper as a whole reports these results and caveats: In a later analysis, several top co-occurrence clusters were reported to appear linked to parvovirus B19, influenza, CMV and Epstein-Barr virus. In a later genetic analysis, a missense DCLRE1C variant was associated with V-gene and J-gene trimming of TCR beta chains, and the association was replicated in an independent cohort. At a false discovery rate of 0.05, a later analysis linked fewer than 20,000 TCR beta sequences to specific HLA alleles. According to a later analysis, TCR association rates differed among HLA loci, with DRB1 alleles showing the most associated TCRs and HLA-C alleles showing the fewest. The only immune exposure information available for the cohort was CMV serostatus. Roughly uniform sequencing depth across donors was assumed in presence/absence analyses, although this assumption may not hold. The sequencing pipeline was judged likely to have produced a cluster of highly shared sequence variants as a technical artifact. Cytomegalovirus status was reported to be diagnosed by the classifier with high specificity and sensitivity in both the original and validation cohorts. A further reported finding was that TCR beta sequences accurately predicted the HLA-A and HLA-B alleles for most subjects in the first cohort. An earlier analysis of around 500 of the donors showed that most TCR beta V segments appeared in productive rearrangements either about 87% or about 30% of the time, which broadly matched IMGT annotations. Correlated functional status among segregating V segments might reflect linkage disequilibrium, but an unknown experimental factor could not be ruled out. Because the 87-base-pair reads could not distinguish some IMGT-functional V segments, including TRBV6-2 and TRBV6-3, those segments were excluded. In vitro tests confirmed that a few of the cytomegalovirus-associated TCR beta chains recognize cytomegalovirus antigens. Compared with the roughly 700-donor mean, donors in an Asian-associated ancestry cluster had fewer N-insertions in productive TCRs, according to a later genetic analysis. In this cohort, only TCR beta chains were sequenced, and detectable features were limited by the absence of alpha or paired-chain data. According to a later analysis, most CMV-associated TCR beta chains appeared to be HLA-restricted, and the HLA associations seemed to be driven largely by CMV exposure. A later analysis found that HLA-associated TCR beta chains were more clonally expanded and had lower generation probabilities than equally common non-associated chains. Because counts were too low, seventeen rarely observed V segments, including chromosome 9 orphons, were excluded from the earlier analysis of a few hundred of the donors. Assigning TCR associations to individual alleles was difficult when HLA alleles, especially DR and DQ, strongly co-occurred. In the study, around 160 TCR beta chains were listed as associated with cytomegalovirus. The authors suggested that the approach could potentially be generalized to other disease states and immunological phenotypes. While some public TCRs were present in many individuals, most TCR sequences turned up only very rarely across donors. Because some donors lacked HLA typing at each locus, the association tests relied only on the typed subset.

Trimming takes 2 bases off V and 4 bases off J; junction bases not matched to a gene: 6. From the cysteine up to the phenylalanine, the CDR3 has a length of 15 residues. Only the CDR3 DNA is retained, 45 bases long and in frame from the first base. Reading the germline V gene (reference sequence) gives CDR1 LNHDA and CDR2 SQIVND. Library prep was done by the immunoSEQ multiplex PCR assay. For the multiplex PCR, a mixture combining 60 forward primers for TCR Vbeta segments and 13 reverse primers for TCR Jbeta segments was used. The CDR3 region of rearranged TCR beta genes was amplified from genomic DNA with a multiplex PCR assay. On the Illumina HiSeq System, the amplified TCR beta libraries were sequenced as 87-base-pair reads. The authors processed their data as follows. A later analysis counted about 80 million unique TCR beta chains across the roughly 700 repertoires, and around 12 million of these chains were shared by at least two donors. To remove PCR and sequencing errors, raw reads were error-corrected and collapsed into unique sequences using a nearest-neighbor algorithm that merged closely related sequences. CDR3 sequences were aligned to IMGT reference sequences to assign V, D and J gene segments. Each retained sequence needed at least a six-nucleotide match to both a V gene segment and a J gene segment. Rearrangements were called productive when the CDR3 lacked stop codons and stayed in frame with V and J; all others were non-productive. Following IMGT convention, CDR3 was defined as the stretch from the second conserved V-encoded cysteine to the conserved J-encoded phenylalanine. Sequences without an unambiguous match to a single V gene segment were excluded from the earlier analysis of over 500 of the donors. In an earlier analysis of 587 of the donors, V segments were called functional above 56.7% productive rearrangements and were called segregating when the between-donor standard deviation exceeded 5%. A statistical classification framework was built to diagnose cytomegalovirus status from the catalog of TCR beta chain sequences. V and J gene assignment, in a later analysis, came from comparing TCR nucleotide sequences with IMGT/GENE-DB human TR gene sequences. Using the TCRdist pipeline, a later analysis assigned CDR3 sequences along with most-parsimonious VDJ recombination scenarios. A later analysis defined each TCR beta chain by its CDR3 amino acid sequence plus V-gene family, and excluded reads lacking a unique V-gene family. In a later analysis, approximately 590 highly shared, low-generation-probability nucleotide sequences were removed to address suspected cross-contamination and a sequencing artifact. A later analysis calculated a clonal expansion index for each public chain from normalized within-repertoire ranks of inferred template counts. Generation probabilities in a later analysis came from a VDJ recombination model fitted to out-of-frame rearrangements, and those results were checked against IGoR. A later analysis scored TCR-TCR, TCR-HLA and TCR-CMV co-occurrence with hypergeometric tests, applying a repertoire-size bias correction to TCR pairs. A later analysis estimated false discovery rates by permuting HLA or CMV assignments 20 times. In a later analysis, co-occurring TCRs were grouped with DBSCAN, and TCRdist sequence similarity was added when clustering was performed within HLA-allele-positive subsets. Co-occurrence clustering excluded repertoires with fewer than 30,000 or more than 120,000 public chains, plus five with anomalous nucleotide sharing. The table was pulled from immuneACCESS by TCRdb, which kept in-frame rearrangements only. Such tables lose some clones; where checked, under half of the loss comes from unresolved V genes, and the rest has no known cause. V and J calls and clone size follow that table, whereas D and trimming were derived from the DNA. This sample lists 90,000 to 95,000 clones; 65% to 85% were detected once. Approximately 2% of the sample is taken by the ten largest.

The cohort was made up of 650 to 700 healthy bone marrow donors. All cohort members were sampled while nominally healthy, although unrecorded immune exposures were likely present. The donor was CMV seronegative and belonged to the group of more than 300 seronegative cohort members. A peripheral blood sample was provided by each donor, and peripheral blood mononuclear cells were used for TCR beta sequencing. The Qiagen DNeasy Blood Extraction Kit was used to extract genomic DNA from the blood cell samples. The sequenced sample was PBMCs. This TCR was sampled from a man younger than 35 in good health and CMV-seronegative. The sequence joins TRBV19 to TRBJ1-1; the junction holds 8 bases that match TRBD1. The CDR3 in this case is CASSIRRTGITEAFF. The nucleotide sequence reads TGTGCCAGTAGTATACGACGGACAGGGATCACTGAAGCTTTCTTT.